The 25 T cell receptor beta chains presented below share a single source sample, sequenced in a study of CD8 T cells in Susac syndrome. RNA in amounts of about 0.5 to 1 ug was reverse transcribed with random hexamers. TCRdb re-called the immunoSEQ multiplex PCR reads with MiXCR, one entry per CDR3 protein. The table records tens of thousands of distinct CDR3 sequences, approximately 94% of them present only once. The specimen was CD8+ T cells from PBMCs. The receptors stem from a human donor with Susac syndrome.

The chain has TRBV27 and TRBJ1-1; the D is unclear. Germline CDR1 and CDR2: MNHEY and SMNVEV (reference sequence). V lost 1 base to trimming and J lost 1 base, with 7 bases between them. The CDR3 loop spans 14 amino acids. CDR3 residues: CASSLFGPNTEAFF. The CDR3 nucleotides read TGTGCCAGCAGTTTATTCGGGCCGAACACTGAAGCTTTCTTT.

The gene calls are TRBV7-9 and TRBJ1-1; the D is unclear. The CDR3 is made up of 14 amino acids. CDR1 SEHNR and CDR2 FQNEAQ come from the germline V gene (reference sequence). Between the trimmed V and J ends, which lost 3 bases and 2 bases, there was a span of 10 bases. In DNA, the CDR3 is TGTGCCAGCAGCTTTCGAGGAGAAAACACTGAAGCTTTCTTT. Encoded protein: CASSFRGENTEAFF.

This chain uses TRBV6-5 with TRBJ1-2; 7 bases match TRBD1. The CDR3 extends over 16 amino acids. Germline V lookup: CDR1 MNHEY, CDR2 SVGAGI. The V segment lost 0 bases and the J segment 2 bases; nucleotides outside the gene matches: 6. The CDR3 loop reads CASSYSGGGGNYGYTF. CDR3 nucleotides: TGTGCCAGCAGTTACTCGGGGGGAGGGGGCAACTATGGCTACACCTTC.

The V and J genes are TRBV5-1 and TRBJ2-3; D uncertain. V was shortened by 0 bases and J by 8 bases, with 10 bases between the two germline ends. Germline CDR1 reads SGHRS; CDR2 reads YFSETQ. The CDR3 consists of 13 residues. Written as DNA, the CDR3 is TGCGCCAGCAGCTTGGCCTCGGCAGGTACGCAGTATTTT. Protein sequence: CASSLASAGTQYF.

This clonotype was counted a single time. The J gene is TRBJ2-1, the V gene TRBV19; the match to TRBD2 covers 15 bases. Per the germline V gene, CDR1 is LNHDA and CDR2 is SQIVND (reference sequence). V shed 3 bases and J 9 bases; nucleotides not matched to a gene: 12. The CDR3 covers 18 residues. The DNA of the CDR3 is TGTGCCAGTAGTATTCCGGGACTAGCGGGAGGCGGGGTGGGTGAGCAGTTCTTC. The encoded protein is CASSIPGLAGGGVGEQFF.

In its sample, this clonotype was seen a few times. V usage is TRBV7-9 and J usage is TRBJ2-7, with TRBD1 matching 7 bases. Trimming at V came to 5 bases and at J to 5 bases, leaving 12 bases not matched to a gene. CDR1 and CDR2 from the germline V gene are SEHNR and FQNEAQ (reference sequence). This CDR3 is 15 amino acids long. The CDR3 nucleotides are TGTGCCAGCAGCCCCCCGACAGGGTCCCTCCACGAGCAGTACTTC. Protein sequence: CASSPPTGSLHEQYF.

The chain couples TRBV11-2 to TRBJ1-5; 7 bases align to TRBD1. V lost 1 base, J lost 1 base, and 7 bases stayed unmatched. The CDR3 is made up of 17 amino acids. Per germline, CDR1 SGHAT and CDR2 FQNNGV. In nucleotides, the CDR3 is TGTGCCAGCAGCTTAGTACAGGGGTTAGGGAGCAATCAGCCCCAGCATTTT. Translating it yields CASSLVQGLGSNQPQHF.

The chain couples TRBV6-7 to TRBJ2-3; 7 bases match TRBD1. TRBV6-7 is recorded as an ORF, its role being uncertain. The CDR3 consists of 17 residues. The DNA of the CDR3 is TGTACCCGGCCTGACAGGGATCCACCTTCTAGCACAGATACGCAGTATTTT. Translated: CTRPDRDPPSSTDTQYF.

The chain joins TRBV6-2 or TRBV6-3 to TRBJ2-4; either TRBD1 or TRBD2 may fit D (5 bases each). This CDR3 has 15 residues. The V gene lost 7 bases and the J gene lost 1 base, with 14 bases spanning the gap. Germline V gives CDR1 MNHEY, CDR2 SVGEGT. The CDR3 sequence is CASTQSGLAKNIQYF. DNA of the CDR3: TGTGCCAGCACTCAATCGGGGCTGGCCAAAAACATTCAGTACTTC.

This rearrangement joins TRBV12-3 or TRBV12-4 to TRBJ1-2, with D possibly TRBD1 on 6 matching bases. V was cut by 1 base and J by 5 bases, with 11 bases left in between. The CDR3 covers 14 residues. The CDR3 nucleotides read TGTGCCAGCAGTTTAGAGACTACAGGGTATGGCTACACCTTC. Residues: CASSLETTGYGYTF.

J is TRBJ1-1 and V is TRBV7-9; D is ambiguous. The CDR3 covers 13 residues. CDR1 and CDR2 from the germline V gene are SEHNR and FQNEAQ (reference sequence). V was shortened by 0 bases and J by 3 bases, with 5 bases between the two germline ends. For the CDR3, the DNA is TGTGCCAGCAGCTTAGCCCAGGACACTGAAGCTTTCTTT. Encoded protein: CASSLAQDTEAFF. Using reference TRBV7-9 and TRBJ1-1 for the parts outside the CDR3, the full variable domain is DTGVSQNPRHKITKRGQNVTFRCDPISEHNRLYWYRQTLGQGPEFLTYFQNEAQLEKSRLLSDRFSAERPKGSFSTLEIQRTEQGDSAMYLCASSLAQDTEAFFGQGTRLTVV.

This clonotype was observed a single time. The chain combines TRBV29-1 with TRBJ2-1; TRBD1 might be the D (6 bases). Germline lookup yields CDR1 SQVTM and CDR2 ANQGSEA. Trimming left V 3 bases short and J 10 bases short, with 10 bases between. This CDR3 is 11 amino acids long. The CDR3 nucleotides read TGCAGCGTTGAGGGGGCTCGGGAGCAGTTCTTC. Translating it yields CSVEGAREQFF.

The chain combines TRBV4-1 with TRBJ2-1; 8 bases line up with TRBD2. Trimming removed 1 base from V and 6 bases from J; junction bases left unmatched: 5. The CDR3 loop spans 15 amino acids. From germline, CDR1 is MGHRA and CDR2 YSYEKL. The CDR3 region has the DNA TGCGCCAGCAGCCAAGTATCCGGGGGGGCCAATGAGCAGTTCTTC. Translated: CASSQVSGGANEQFF.

V usage is TRBV30 and J usage is TRBJ2-7; TRBD1 agrees at 8 bases. This CDR3 is 13 amino acids long. Germline assignment: CDR1 GTSNPN and CDR2 SVGIG (reference sequence). Germline trimming cut 3 bases from V and 6 bases from J; bases unmatched to any gene: 7. Written as DNA, the CDR3 is TGTGCCTGGAGACCGACAGGGGATTCCGAGCAGTACTTC. Translation: CAWRPTGDSEQYF.

This rearrangement joins TRBV28 to TRBJ1-4; D not resolved. CDR1 is MDHEN, CDR2 SYDVKM, per germline. The CDR3 spans 14 residues. Trimming removed 7 bases at V and 8 bases at J, with 17 bases between. CDR3 protein: CASNERGYGEKLFF. CDR3 nucleotides: TGTGCCAGCAACGAACGGGGATATGGCGAAAAACTGTTTTTT.

V usage is TRBV28 and J usage is TRBJ2-7; D remains ambiguous. The CDR3 length is 13 residues. V was shortened by 6 bases and J by 12 bases, with 21 bases between the two germline ends. Germline V gene data show CDR1 as MDHEN and CDR2 as SYDVKM. For the CDR3, the DNA is TGTGCCAGCAGCTTGCTTACAGCCCCGGCTCGGTACTTC. Translation gives CASSLLTAPARYF.

J is TRBJ1-2 and V is TRBV6-1, with no clear D. Looked up from germline, CDR1 is MNHNS and CDR2 is SASEGT. The CDR3 is made up of 14 amino acids. V was shortened by 2 bases and J by 3 bases, with 10 bases between the two germline ends. The chain's CDR3 is CASSELPDYYGYTF. DNA for the CDR3: TGTGCCAGCAGTGAACTGCCGGACTACTATGGCTACACCTTC.

The V and J genes are TRBV6-5 and TRBJ2-2; D unclear. Per the germline V gene, CDR1 is MNHEY and CDR2 is SVGAGI. Trimming removed 2 bases at V and 1 base at J, with 5 bases between. This CDR3 contains 14 residues. The CDR3 coding sequence is TGTGCCAGCAGTTACGACCAGAACACCGGGGAGCTGTTTTTT. Protein: CASSYDQNTGELFF.

The chain employs TRBV7-9 and TRBJ1-2, with 9 bases lining up with TRBD1. Germline trimming cut 3 bases from V and 4 bases from J; bases unmatched to any gene: 6. Germline CDR1 and CDR2: SEHNR and FQNEAQ (reference sequence). The CDR3 contains 15 residues. CDR3 amino acids: CASSFDRGLGYGYTF. The DNA for the CDR3 is TGTGCCAGCAGCTTCGACAGGGGGTTGGGCTATGGCTACACCTTC.

This sequence joins TRBV7-9 and TRBJ2-7; 11 bases are a match to TRBD2. CDR3 length equals 16 residues. Unmatched junction bases numbered 6, after V lost 1 base and J lost 4 bases. The germline V gene has CDR1 SEHNR and CDR2 FQNEAQ (reference sequence). DNA for the CDR3: TGTGCCAGCAGCTTAGTAGCTAGCGGGAGGAGGTACGAGCAGTACTTC. It translates to CASSLVASGRRYEQYF.

The chain uses TRBV27 and TRBJ1-2; TRBD1 aligns across 9 bases. The V segment lost 6 bases and the J segment 0 bases; nucleotides outside the gene matches: 11. This CDR3 is built from 17 residues. From germline, CDR1 is MNHEY and CDR2 SMNVEV (reference sequence). In DNA form, the CDR3 reads TGTGCCAGCAGCCCCAACAGGGGGCCTATACCTAACTATGGCTACACCTTC. This translates into CASSPNRGPIPNYGYTF.

The chain joins TRBV25-1 to TRBJ2-5, with 8 bases lining up with TRBD2. The CDR3 contains 15 residues. Per the germline V gene, CDR1 is MGHDK and CDR2 is SYGVNS. V was pared by 2 bases and J by 5 bases, with 7 bases of the junction left unmatched. The CDR3 spells CASSEPSGSYETQYF. CDR3 DNA sequence: TGTGCCAGCAGTGAACCCAGCGGGAGTTATGAGACCCAGTACTTC.

This clonotype appeared once. V is TRBV5-8 and J is TRBJ1-6; TRBD1 matches 7 bases. This CDR3 has 14 amino acids. The V gene end was trimmed by 3 bases and the J gene end by 10 bases; junction bases not matched to a gene: 7. CDR1 and CDR2 (germline): SGHTS, YDEGEE. CDR3 protein: CASSYRDSISPLHF. The CDR3 DNA is TGTGCCAGCAGCTACCGGGACAGCATCTCACCCCTCCACTTT.

As DNA, the CDR3 is TGTGCCAGCAGTGAGCAACAGGCCTATGGCTACACCTTC. Translation: CASSEQQAYGYTF. The rearrangement links TRBV2 to TRBJ1-2, with D maybe TRBD1 (5 bases). The CDR3 has 13 residues. V was clipped by 3 bases and J by 4 bases, with 9 bases between them. Germline V gene data show CDR1 as SNHLY and CDR2 as FYNNEI.

The rearrangement links TRBV3-1 to TRBJ1-2; a possible D gene is TRBD1 (5 bases). V was shortened by 0 bases and J by 12 bases, with 20 bases between the two germline ends. This CDR3 has 15 amino acids. Looked up from germline, CDR1 is LGHDT and CDR2 is YNNKEL (reference sequence). Here the CDR3 DNA reads TGTGCCAGCAGCCAAGATCGGAGCAGGGTGACGTCCCACACCTTC. Amino acid sequence: CASSQDRSRVTSHTF.